The 2 T cell receptor beta chains below were found in one sample sequenced in a study of response to subunit inactivated influenza vaccine. A single record per CDR3 protein comes from TCRdb applying MiXCR to the RT-PCR reads. The sample contains about 180,000 distinct CDR3 sequences, around 9% of which appear only once. The sample in question was non-naive T cells sorted from PBMCs, obtained on the day of vaccination. Receptor source: a man aged 45 to 65 who received an inactivated influenza vaccine.

The gene calls are TRBV18 and TRBJ2-2; D might be TRBD2 (5 bases). CDR1 is KGHSH, CDR2 LQKENI, per germline. V lost 3 bases to trimming and J lost 0 bases, with 11 bases between them. The CDR3 has 16 amino acids. For the CDR3, the DNA is TGTGCCAGCTCACCTATTAGCGCCTCGAACACCGGGGAGCTGTTTTTT. Its protein is CASSPISASNTGELFF.

This clonotype was picked up a small number of times. The V and J genes are TRBV7-8 and TRBJ2-7; no reliable D call. Between the trimmed V and J ends, which lost 4 bases and 2 bases, there was a span of 15 bases. This CDR3 comprises 15 residues. Germline assignment: CDR1 SGHVS and CDR2 FQNEAQ. The CDR3 nucleotides are TGTGCCAGCAGCTGGAGATTCCCGCAACCCTACGAGCAGTACTTC. Translation: CASSWRFPQPYEQYF.